Listed here are 20 T cell receptor beta chains from one sample, sequenced in a study of shared clonotypes between healthy human individuals. TCRdb keeps only in-frame clones here, not all; method: immunoSEQ multiplex PCR. The sample holds 1 million to 1.3 million clones, about 84% seen once. Sequenced material: memory CD4+ T cells from PBMCs. Subset: CD45RA-negative fraction. The receptors derive from a man aged 18 to 30 in good health. Some clones in this sample may be carry-over from other donors' samples.

This CDR3 is CASSRAGYGAEAFF. CDR3 nucleotide sequence: TGTGCCAGCTCTCGGGCGGGATACGGAGCTGAAGCTTTCTTT. V gene TRBV28 combines with J gene TRBJ1-1; D call uncertain. This CDR3 has 14 residues. CDR1 MDHEN and CDR2 SYDVKM come from the germline V gene. With 8 bases removed from V and 6 bases from J, the gap between germline ends came to 19 bases.

The rearrangement uses TRBV6-6 and TRBJ2-1, with unresolved D. The CDR3 has 14 amino acids. V lost 2 bases and J 9 bases, leaving 14 bases between the germline ends. CDR1 and CDR2 from the germline V gene are MNHNY and SVGAGI (reference sequence). CDR3 DNA sequence: TGTGCCAGCAGTTACACGGCCTCCTTATCTGAGCAGTTCTTC. As protein: CASSYTASLSEQFF.

This chain links TRBV5-1 with TRBJ1-3, with D unresolved. Trimming pared 0 bases from V and 1 base from J, leaving 14 bases between. This CDR3 comprises 17 residues. In germline, CDR1 is SGHRS, CDR2 YFSETQ. The chain's CDR3 is CASSLVSLQLSGNTIYF. Here the CDR3 DNA reads TGCGCCAGCAGCTTGGTTTCCCTGCAACTGTCTGGAAACACCATATATTTT.

The chain carries TRBV18 and TRBJ2-5, with D possibly TRBD1 on 7 matching bases. With the DNA end fitting TRBJ2-7 better, the J assignment may be wrong. In germline, CDR1 is KGHSH, CDR2 LQKENI. The CDR3 extends over 14 amino acids. CDR3 protein: CASSQAGTAHEQYF. The CDR3 nucleotides read TGTGCCAGCTCACAGGCGGGGACAGCACACGAGCAGTACTTC.

The chain employs TRBV19 and TRBJ2-5; no firm D call. Trimming shortened V by 4 bases and J by 4 bases, and 10 bases separated the two germline ends. Germline CDR1 and CDR2: LNHDA and SQIVND (reference sequence). This CDR3 contains 13 residues. CDR3 in amino acids: CASSNGVTETQYF. The CDR3 bases are TGTGCCAGTAGTAATGGGGTAACAGAGACCCAGTACTTC.

J is TRBJ2-7 and V is TRBV10-3, with 7 positions matching TRBD1. This CDR3 is built from 14 residues. The germline gives CDR1 ENHRY, CDR2 SYGVKD. The V segment lost 11 bases and the J segment 5 bases; nucleotides outside the gene matches: 15. The CDR3 protein is CAVKRGTGVHEQYF. The CDR3 DNA is TGTGCCGTTAAACGAGGAACAGGGGTCCACGAGCAGTACTTC.

The chain couples TRBV11-2 to TRBJ2-2; 8 nucleotides line up with TRBD2. CDR1 SGHAT and CDR2 FQNNGV come from the germline V gene. CDR3 length equals 14 residues. After removal of 7 bases from V and 5 bases from J, the junction contained 6 bases not matched to a gene. The CDR3 sequence: CASKRGLVTGELFF. CDR3 bases: TGTGCCAGCAAGCGGGGACTAGTGACCGGGGAGCTGTTTTTT.

This clone was observed at least ten times. The same CDR3 also results from other DNA sequences found in this sample. The chain couples TRBV6-6 to TRBJ2-4, with a tentative D call TRBD1 (6 bases). The germline gives CDR1 MNHNY, CDR2 SVGAGI (reference sequence). Trimming removed 2 bases at V and 0 bases at J, with 11 bases between. This CDR3 spans 16 amino acids. In DNA form, the CDR3 reads TGTGCCAGCAGTTACAGTCAGGGGACAGCCAAAAACATTCAGTACTTC. Translation: CASSYSQGTAKNIQYF.

A remark on this clone: Other DNA sequences in the same sample also yield this CDR3. The V and J genes are TRBV5-1 and TRBJ2-1, with a tentative D call TRBD1 (5 bases). Germline lookup yields CDR1 SGHRS and CDR2 YFSETQ. Trimming removed 5 bases from V and 0 bases from J, with 12 bases in between. This CDR3 spans 15 amino acids. The CDR3 nucleotides read TGCGCCAGCAGTCCGCAGGGCAGCTCCTACAATGAGCAGTTCTTC. Translation: CASSPQGSSYNEQFF.

The chain employs TRBV30 and TRBJ1-1; no clear D gene. Germline CDR1 is GTSNPN and CDR2 is SVGIG (reference sequence). The V end was cut by 3 bases, the J end by 5 bases, with 13 bases between. This CDR3 is built from 13 residues. The CDR3 bases are TGTGCCTGGAGCTCAGGAGATGGGACTGAAGCTTTCTTT. Its protein product is CAWSSGDGTEAFF.

This clone was detected only once. The V and J genes are TRBV2 and TRBJ2-3, with D perhaps matching TRBD2 (5 bases). The CDR3 sequence is 14 residues long. Looked up from germline, CDR1 is SNHLY and CDR2 is FYNNEI. The V and J ends lost 6 bases and 6 bases respectively, with 16 bases between them. In nucleotides, the CDR3 is TGTGCCAGCAGCCCGGGCCTAGCCCTCGATACGCAGTATTTT. Residues: CASSPGLALDTQYF.

The chain carries TRBV19 and TRBJ2-2; 8 bases align to TRBD2. With 6 bases clipped from V and 4 bases from J, the junction kept 7 bases outside the gene matches. The CDR3 is 15 amino acids. The germline CDR1 and CDR2 sequences are LNHDA and SQIVND (reference sequence). The CDR3, as DNA: TGTGCCAGTAGGACGGGAGGGCCCATCACCGGGGAGCTGTTTTTT. Its protein is CASRTGGPITGELFF.

V gene TRBV7-3 combines with J gene TRBJ1-2; D is possibly TRBD1 (5 bases). The CDR3 totals 12 residues. The V gene lost 2 bases and the J gene lost 8 bases, with 9 bases spanning the gap. Per the germline V gene, CDR1 is SGHTA and CDR2 is FQGTGA. The CDR3, as DNA: TGTGCCAGCAGCTTATTGGGGGAAGGCTACACCTTC. Its translation is CASSLLGEGYTF.

This chain connects TRBV5-1 to TRBJ2-7; D unresolved. Germline assignment: CDR1 SGHRS and CDR2 YFSETQ. The CDR3 consists of 14 residues. Between the trimmed V and J ends, which lost 0 bases and 0 bases, there was a span of 7 bases. The CDR3 coding sequence is TGCGCCAGCAGCTTGGCCACAAACTCCTACGAGCAGTACTTC. Protein sequence: CASSLATNSYEQYF.

This rearrangement joins TRBV5-5 to TRBJ2-3; D is undetermined. This CDR3 is 15 amino acids long. Germline V gene lookup returns CDR1 SGHKS and CDR2 YYEKEE (reference sequence). Trimming stripped 4 bases from V and 0 bases from J, with 12 bases between. The CDR3 DNA is TGTGCCAGCAGCCCCGTAGGACCTAGCACAGATACGCAGTATTTT. Protein product: CASSPVGPSTDTQYF.

The rearrangement uses TRBV18 and TRBJ2-1; TRBD2 is a possible D gene (7 bases). This CDR3 region has 16 residues. Trimming shortened V by 4 bases and J by 1 base, and 14 bases separated the two germline ends. Germline V gene lookup returns CDR1 KGHSH and CDR2 LQKENI. This CDR3 is CASSRGGSFSYNEQFF. The DNA for the CDR3 is TGTGCCAGCTCACGGGGGGGCAGCTTTTCCTACAATGAGCAGTTCTTC.

Points on this clone: Other DNA sequences in this sample translate to the same CDR3. This chain uses TRBV7-2 with TRBJ2-7, with 10 nucleotides matching TRBD2. Trimming removed 3 bases from V and 4 bases from J; junction bases left unmatched: 3. The CDR3 covers 14 residues. Germline V lookup: CDR1 SGHTA, CDR2 FQGNSA. CDR3 nucleotide sequence: TGTGCCAGCAGCTTGGGACTAGCGTCTTACGAGCAGTACTTC. Translating it yields CASSLGLASYEQYF.

The chain employs TRBV10-2 and TRBJ1-3; 9 bases fit TRBD1. Germline V gives CDR1 WSHSY, CDR2 SAAADI. This CDR3 is built from 16 residues. J lost 5 bases, V lost 2 bases, and 7 bases had no gene match. The CDR3 sequence: CASSEIQGAERNTIYF. The CDR3 DNA follows: TGCGCCAGCAGTGAGATACAGGGGGCAGAAAGAAACACCATATATTTT.

The chain joins TRBV7-9 to TRBJ1-2, with D perhaps matching TRBD1 (5 bases). Trimming removed 2 bases at V and 8 bases at J, with 12 bases between. CDR1 is SEHNR, CDR2 FQNEAQ, per germline (reference sequence). The length of the CDR3 is 13 residues. In DNA, the CDR3 is TGTGCCAGCAGCTTACAGGGAGCGGTAGGCTACACCTTC. Protein sequence: CASSLQGAVGYTF.

The chain is built from TRBV7-9 and TRBJ2-2; 12 positions agree with TRBD2. CDR3 length equals 18 residues. CDR1 and CDR2 from the germline V gene are SEHNR and FQNEAQ (reference sequence). After removal of 1 base from V and 2 bases from J, the junction contained 5 bases not matched to a gene. CDR3 coding DNA: TGTGCCAGCAGCTTAGGCCCTGGACTAGCGGGAAACACCGGGGAGCTGTTTTTT. It is translated as CASSLGPGLAGNTGELFF.